Shown below are 28 T cell receptor beta chains from a single sample sequenced in a study of T cell responses to AZD1222 COVID-19 vaccine (dated by TCRdb to the early 2020s). To prepare the library, the immunoSEQ multiplex PCR assay was applied. Held by TCRdb, this immuneACCESS table contains in-frame sequences only and omits some clones. Under half of the omission traces to an unresolved V gene where checked; the cause of the rest is unknown. In all, the sample holds about 120,000 clones, and about 90% of those were seen once. 1.7% of the sample belongs to the ten largest clones. What this sample's time point label stands for: baseline before first vaccination. The material was peripheral blood, obtained on day 0 of AZD1222 vaccination. All receptors come from an adult in good health.

The chain employs TRBV11-3 and TRBJ2-2, with D perhaps being TRBD1 or TRBD2 (7 bases each). The V gene lost 5 bases and the J gene lost 4 bases, with 17 bases spanning the gap. Germline CDR1 is SGHNT and CDR2 is YENEEA. The CDR3 runs 16 residues. Written as DNA, the CDR3 is TGTGCCAGCAGCCAGGGGGGGATATTGTCCACCGGGGAGCTGTTTTTT. Amino acids: CASSQGGILSTGELFF.

The V call is TRBV6-5, the J call TRBJ1-5; no clear D gene. This CDR3 has 12 residues. From germline, CDR1 is MNHEY and CDR2 SVGAGI. The germline V and J ends were trimmed by 6 bases and 5 bases, with 8 bases remaining between them. DNA for the CDR3: TGTGCCAGCAGAAACCTTGATCAGCCCCAGCATTTT. This codes for CASRNLDQPQHF.

The chain is built from TRBV6-4 and TRBJ2-5, with D possibly being TRBD1 or TRBD2 (5 bases each). V was clipped by 2 bases and J by 14 bases, with 21 bases between them. CDR1 MRHNA and CDR2 SNTAGT come from the germline V gene. The CDR3 runs to 14 residues. The CDR3 DNA reads as TGTGCCAGCAGTGACCTCCACGGGACCACCTCTCTATACTTC. Translation gives CASSDLHGTTSLYF.

The chain has TRBV5-5 and TRBJ1-5; D unclear. Deletions cut 0 bases from V and 6 bases from J, with 7 bases between. The CDR3 runs to 13 residues. The germline V gene has CDR1 SGHKS and CDR2 YYEKEE (reference sequence). CDR3 bases: TGTGCCAGCAGCTTGGGGATGGCTCAGCCCCAGCATTTT. As protein: CASSLGMAQPQHF.

The chain is built from TRBV2 and TRBJ1-2, with 8 bases that match TRBD1. The CDR3 covers 14 residues. The V segment lost 6 bases and the J segment 4 bases; nucleotides outside the gene matches: 7. In germline, CDR1 is SNHLY, CDR2 FYNNEI. The CDR3: CASSRQGSTYGYTF. CDR3 nucleotides: TGTGCCAGCAGCCGACAGGGGAGTACCTATGGCTACACCTTC.

V and J are TRBV7-2 and TRBJ2-2; 8 positions agree with TRBD1. The CDR3 is 15 amino acids. J lost 4 bases, V lost 3 bases, and 4 bases had no gene match. CDR1 is SGHTA, CDR2 FQGNSA, per germline. CDR3 loop: CASSFFRGPTGELFF. CDR3 DNA sequence: TGTGCCAGCAGCTTCTTCAGGGGGCCCACCGGGGAGCTGTTTTTT.

The V and J genes are TRBV6-5 and TRBJ1-2; no clear D gene. The germline V gene encodes CDR1 MNHEY and CDR2 SVGAGI. V was cut by 6 bases and J by 4 bases, with 12 bases left in between. This CDR3 is 13 amino acids long. The CDR3 region has the DNA TGTGCCAGCAGCCTCAATGAACTCTATGGCTACACCTTC. This codes for CASSLNELYGYTF.

This clone appeared a single time. CDR3 sequence: CASSQAAGVGAFF. CDR3 nucleotide sequence: TGTGCCAGCAGCCAAGCTGCGGGGGTTGGGGCTTTCTTT. The V and J genes are TRBV4-2 and TRBJ1-1; weak D call: TRBD1 (5 bases). This CDR3 comprises 13 residues. Germline V lookup: CDR1 LGHNA, CDR2 YNFKEQ. Trimming removed 1 base from V and 11 bases from J, with 14 bases in between.

V gene TRBV6-5 combines with J gene TRBJ1-2; 7 nucleotides agree with TRBD1. There are 15 residues in the CDR3. In germline, CDR1 is MNHEY, CDR2 SVGAGI. Germline trimming cut 6 bases from V and 2 bases from J; bases unmatched to any gene: 9. The CDR3 here is CASRTMTGPNYGYTF. The CDR3 coding sequence is TGTGCCAGCAGAACTATGACAGGGCCAAACTATGGCTACACCTTC.

The chain couples TRBV5-4 to TRBJ2-1; 10 bases align to TRBD1. The CDR3 consists of 15 residues. J lost 1 base, V lost 4 bases, and 2 bases had no gene match. CDR1 and CDR2 (germline): SGHNT, YYREEE (reference sequence). CDR3 protein: CASSLDRGSYNEQFF. Written as DNA, the CDR3 is TGTGCCAGCAGCCTGGACAGGGGGTCCTACAATGAGCAGTTCTTC.

The chain combines TRBV27 with TRBJ1-5; weak D call: TRBD1 (6 bases). CDR1 and CDR2 (germline): MNHEY, SMNVEV (reference sequence). Trimming took off 4 bases at V and 1 base at J, with 8 bases between the two ends. This CDR3 contains 14 residues. The chain's CDR3 is CASSSDSSNQPQHF. The CDR3 nucleotides are TGTGCCAGCAGTTCGGACAGCAGCAATCAGCCCCAGCATTTT.

The V and J genes are TRBV6-6 and TRBJ1-1, with D uncertain. CDR3 size: 11 residues. Trimming stripped 6 bases from V and 5 bases from J, with 7 bases between. Looked up from germline, CDR1 is MNHNY and CDR2 is SVGAGI (reference sequence). This CDR3 reads CASSPNTEAFF. The CDR3 DNA follows: TGTGCCAGCAGCCCCAATACTGAAGCTTTCTTT.

The genes are TRBV3-1 (or the pseudogene TRBV3-2) and TRBJ1-5, with D unresolved. The CDR3 runs to 17 residues. Germline CDR1 reads LGHDT; CDR2 reads YNNKEL (reference sequence). Trimming removed 1 base at V and 2 bases at J, with 15 bases between. The CDR3 loop is CASSQGGGGDGNQPQHF. CDR3 DNA sequence: TGTGCCAGCAGCCAAGGAGGTGGTGGAGATGGCAATCAGCCCCAGCATTTT.

This clone has a single count. The genes are TRBV10-3 and TRBJ2-1; maybe TRBD2 (7 bases). The CDR3 length is 16 residues. Germline V gene lookup returns CDR1 ENHRY and CDR2 SYGVKD. Deletions cut 10 bases from V and 7 bases from J, with 26 bases between. The CDR3: CATGDYRETSFNEQFF. In DNA form, the CDR3 reads TGTGCCACAGGGGATTACCGGGAGACTAGCTTTAATGAGCAGTTCTTC.

The V call is TRBV2, the J call TRBJ1-5; 7 bases align to TRBD1. This CDR3 has 14 amino acids. Germline V gives CDR1 SNHLY, CDR2 FYNNEI. J gave up 0 bases and V 5 bases, and 1 base lay outside the gene matches. The CDR3: CASSRDSSNQPQHF. The CDR3, as DNA: TGTGCCAGCAGTCGGGACAGTAGCAATCAGCCCCAGCATTTT.

This rearrangement joins TRBV6-5 to TRBJ1-2; 10 nucleotides agree with TRBD1. Looked up from germline, CDR1 is MNHEY and CDR2 is SVGAGI. The CDR3 has 14 residues. The junction had 4 bases not matched to a gene; V was cut back by 5 bases and J by 4 bases. This CDR3 is CASSPRTGGYGYTF. CDR3 DNA: TGTGCCAGCAGTCCAAGGACAGGGGGCTATGGCTACACCTTC.

This chain uses TRBV24-1 with TRBJ2-3; no firm D call. CDR3 length: 13 residues. The V end lost 0 bases, the J end lost 0 bases, and 0 bases lay between the germline ends. Germline V CDR1 and CDR2: KGHDR, SFDVKD. The CDR3: CATSDLSTDTQYF. The DNA for the CDR3 is TGTGCCACCAGTGATTTGAGCACAGATACGCAGTATTTT.

This chain uses TRBV18 with TRBJ2-3; D might be TRBD1 (6 bases). The length of the CDR3 is 15 residues. CDR1 KGHSH and CDR2 LQKENI come from the germline V gene. Trimming removed 3 bases from V and 2 bases from J, with 12 bases in between. The CDR3 reads CASSPQGSHTDTQYF. The CDR3, as DNA: TGTGCCAGCTCACCGCAGGGGTCCCACACAGATACGCAGTATTTT.

The chain is built from TRBV10-1 and TRBJ2-7, with D perhaps matching TRBD1 (5 bases). The germline gives CDR1 WNHNN, CDR2 SYGVQD (reference sequence). The CDR3 is made up of 11 amino acids. V lost 5 bases, J lost 3 bases, and 5 bases lay in between. The CDR3 bases are TGCGCCAGCAGTCAGGGCTACGAGCAGTACTTC. Translation gives CASSQGYEQYF.

The chain has TRBV9 and TRBJ1-1; a weak D match, TRBD1 (6 bases). Germline V gene sequence: CDR1 SGDLS, CDR2 YYNGEE. The CDR3 covers 15 residues. The germline V and J ends were trimmed by 0 bases and 4 bases, with 13 bases remaining between them. CDR3 coding DNA: TGTGCCAGCAGCGTAGGGGGGGGCGGTGGCACTGAAGCTTTCTTT. Residues: CASSVGGGGGTEAFF.

V gene TRBV11-3 combines with J gene TRBJ2-7; a weak D match, TRBD1 (6 bases). Germline V gene lookup returns CDR1 SGHNT and CDR2 YENEEA. This CDR3 contains 15 residues. With 7 bases removed from V and 3 bases from J, the gap between germline ends came to 19 bases. CDR3 in DNA: TGTGCCAGCAAAAAGTCTACAGGGTCGAGCTACGAGCAGTACGTC. Amino acids: CASKKSTGSSYEQYV.

This clone is a singleton in its sample. The V and J genes are TRBV5-4 and TRBJ1-4; 9 nucleotides agree with TRBD1. J lost 4 bases, V lost 4 bases, and 5 bases had no gene match. In germline, CDR1 is SGHNT, CDR2 YYREEE (reference sequence). This CDR3 region has 15 residues. CDR3 coding DNA: TGTGCCAGCAGCCGTCCGGGACAGGGTAATGAAAAACTGTTTTTT. It specifies CASSRPGQGNEKLFF.

V is TRBV7-2 and J is TRBJ2-1; perhaps TRBD2 as D (5 bases). Germline CDR1 is SGHTA and CDR2 is FQGNSA. The CDR3 has 13 amino acids. V dropped 3 bases and J dropped 10 bases, with 13 bases sitting between them. CDR3 sequence: CASSFNDRGEQFF. As DNA, the CDR3 is TGTGCCAGCAGCTTTAATGACCGCGGGGAGCAGTTCTTC. Using reference TRBV7-2 and TRBJ2-1 for the parts outside the CDR3, the full variable domain is GAGVSQSPSNKVTEKGKDVELRCDPISGHTALYWYRQSLGQGLEFLIYFQGNSAPDKSGLPSDRFSAERTGGSVSTLTIQRTQQEDSAVYLCASSFNDRGEQFFGPGTRLTVL.

V and J are TRBV30 and TRBJ1-1; 8 bases agree with TRBD1. V gave up 2 bases and J gave up 2 bases; unmatched junction bases: 4. From germline, CDR1 is GTSNPN and CDR2 SVGIG (reference sequence). This CDR3 spans 14 amino acids. This CDR3 reads CAWSIGQGNTEAFF. In nucleotides, the CDR3 is TGTGCCTGGAGTATAGGACAGGGTAACACTGAAGCTTTCTTT.

The CDR3: CASRPLTGGGQPQHF. The CDR3 DNA reads TGTGCCAGCAGACCCCTAACAGGGGGCGGTCAGCCCCAGCATTTT. The chain combines TRBV6-5 with TRBJ1-5, with TRBD1 identical over 9 bases. Germline V gene sequence: CDR1 MNHEY, CDR2 SVGAGI. The trim removed 6 bases at V and 6 bases at J, leaving 9 bases unmatched. The CDR3 is 15 amino acids.

This clone has a handful of counts. The genes are TRBV19 and TRBJ1-5, with D perhaps matching TRBD1 (6 bases). Trimming pared 3 bases from V and 6 bases from J, leaving 12 bases between. The V gene's germline CDR1 is LNHDA and CDR2 SQIVND (reference sequence). This CDR3 is 14 amino acids long. Here the CDR3 reads CASSIHGRGQPQHF. DNA of the CDR3: TGTGCCAGTAGTATCCACGGCAGGGGTCAGCCCCAGCATTTT.

This clone was found once. The chain couples TRBV9 to TRBJ1-1; possible D gene TRBD1, 5 bases. CDR3 length: 15 residues. Germline values: CDR1 SGDLS, CDR2 YYNGEE. The V end was cut by 4 bases, the J end by 0 bases, with 13 bases between. CDR3 sequence: CASSPVGEMNTEAFF. In nucleotides, the CDR3 is TGTGCCAGCAGCCCAGTGGGGGAGATGAACACTGAAGCTTTCTTT. Combining the CDR3 with reference TRBV9 and TRBJ1-1 gives the whole variable domain DSGVTQTPKHLITATGQRVTLRCSPRSGDLSVYWYQQSLDQGLQFLIQYYNGEERAKGNILERFSAQQFPDLHSELNLSSLELGDSALYFCASSPVGEMNTEAFFGQGTRLTVV.

V is TRBV18 and J is TRBJ2-5, with D tentatively TRBD1 (6 bases). CDR1 and CDR2 (germline): KGHSH, LQKENI. Trimming took 3 bases from V and 4 from J, leaving 12 bases between them. This CDR3 is built from 14 residues. The CDR3 nucleotides read TGTGCCAGCTCACCTGGTCAGGGGCGAGAGACCCAGTACTTC. Translated, it gives CASSPGQGRETQYF. The full variable domain, rest sourced from reference TRBV18 and TRBJ2-5, is NAGVMQNPRHLVRRRGQEARLRCSPMKGHSHVYWYRQLPEEGLKFMVYLQKENIIDESGMPKERFSAEFPKEGPSILRIQQVVRGDSAAYFCASSPGQGRETQYFGPGTRLLVL.